The clone carrying this TCR beta chain came up a few times. Antigen specificity is unknown. The sample comes from a study of blood T cells in healthy people across ages. Study-level findings and limits: The long-lived group displayed more naive CD4+ cells, plus higher diversity, than the aged donors did.

Alongside a J-beta primer mix, a sample-barcoded 5' primer served in a second PCR lasting about 7 to 12 cycles. Paired-end reads containing CDR3 totaled no fewer than 3 million for each sample. MiXCR was run by TCRdb on the 5' RACE reads, yielding one entry per CDR3 protein. Here the sample spans about 2 million distinct CDR3 sequences, approximately 50% being singletons. The CDR3 totals 14 residues. The V end was cut by 3 bases, the J end by 3 bases, with 15 bases between. In germline, CDR1 is DFQATT, CDR2 SNEGSKA (reference sequence). The chain links TRBV20-1 to TRBJ2-7; perhaps TRBD2 as D (5 bases). The source is a woman aged 40 to 50 in good health. Specimen: blood. CDR3 nucleotide sequence: TGCAGTGCTAGGGCGGACTTGGGAAACTACGAGCAGTACTTC. Its translation is CSARADLGNYEQYF.